This T cell receptor (beta chain) appears in the sequencing data of a study of T cell clonality in common variable immunodeficiency. This clone came up many times. The target antigen is unknown. The read gets to within 3 residues of the CDR3 end, and the germline J gene fills in the rest. Sequencing used immunoSEQ multiplex PCR; TCRdb keeps in-frame clones, though not all of them. The sample shows approximately 52,000 clones, no singletons; the ten largest hold around 3.2%. After removal of 3 bases from V and 3 bases from J, the junction contained 8 bases not matched to a gene. The germline V gene encodes CDR1 KGHSH and CDR2 LQKENI. This CDR3 comprises 16 residues. Both groups were predominantly of Caucasian heritage. Blood samples were heparinized, roughly 5 to 8 ml per donor. Study-wide results and caveats: Links between repertoire features and CVID complications were heterogeneity-limited.

The clonotype originates from a person aged 18 to 70 in good health. The rearrangement joins TRBV18 to TRBJ2-7; 10 bases match TRBD2. The source material was peripheral blood mononuclear cells. Partial CDR3 DNA: TGTGCCAGCTCACCTGAGGCTAGCGGGGGAAACTACGAG. It specifies CASSPEASGGNYE. The whole CDR3 region reads CASSPEASGGNYEQYF. The full variable domain, its missing parts supplied by reference TRBV18 and TRBJ2-7, is NAGVMQNPRHLVRRRGQEARLRCSPMKGHSHVYWYRQLPEEGLKFMVYLQKENIIDESGMPKERFSAEFPKEGPSILRIQQVVRGDSAAYFCASSPEASGGNYEQYFGPGTRLTVT.